Listed here is a single T cell receptor (beta chain). Its antigen remains unknown. This record comes from a study of monozygotic twins with inflammatory bowel disease. Study results and caveats: Repertoire similarity did not differ between concordant and discordant twins, perhaps due to limited power. The co-twins with IBD showed lower TCRbeta diversity (inverse Simpson) than their healthy siblings. Treatment differences in immunosuppression may have added variability to the repertoires of patients. With others, IBD patients shared fewer clonotypes than healthy twins did, especially with disease activity.

This CDR3 has 13 residues. Per germline, CDR1 MNHEY and CDR2 SVGAGI. TCRdb reprocessed the 5' RACE reads and stores each CDR3 protein as one record, lacking DNA. The sample table sets out around 450,000 distinct CDR3 sequences. Sequenced input: blood. This TCR derives from a human donor with ulcerative colitis or Crohn's disease, or a healthy co-twin of an affected twin (not recorded which). V and J are TRBV6-5 and TRBJ2-3; TCRdb returns TRBD1, unconfirmable since there is no DNA. This CDR3 is CASRNRGLDTQYF.